The 14 T cell receptor beta chains given below trace back to one sample, sequenced in a study of long-term antiretroviral therapy in people with HIV. The authors ran the immunoSEQ assay, v3.0, at survey level. This table comes from immunoSEQ multiplex PCR, and its TCRdb copy is limited to in-frame clones, with some not included. The sample includes roughly 28,000 clones, 75% to 85% of them seen just once. The source was unsorted PBMCs, collected 0.3 years after starting antiretroviral therapy. The receptors were gathered from a man aged 40-55 years with HIV.

V and J are TRBV7-9 and TRBJ2-1, with 8 bases aligning to TRBD2. The V gene end was trimmed by 6 bases and the J gene end by 5 bases; junction bases not matched to a gene: 6. Per the germline V gene, CDR1 is SEHNR and CDR2 is FQNEAQ (reference sequence). This CDR3 is built from 14 residues. The CDR3 region has the DNA TGTGCCAGCAGGACACTAGCGGATGACAATGAGCAGTTCTTC. Its protein product is CASRTLADDNEQFF.

This clone has just one count. This chain joins TRBV11-3 and TRBJ2-5, with TRBD2 identical over 13 bases. V lost 1 base, J lost 0 bases, and 5 bases stayed unmatched. CDR1 is SGHNT, CDR2 YENEEA, per germline. The CDR3 sequence is 18 residues long. The CDR3 here is CASSLGRTSGGYQETQYF. The CDR3 region has the DNA TGTGCCAGCAGCTTAGGGAGGACTAGCGGGGGATACCAAGAGACCCAGTACTTC.

In this sample, this clone turned up a few times. The chain links TRBV19 to TRBJ1-4; a possible D gene is TRBD1 (5 bases). The germline gives CDR1 LNHDA, CDR2 SQIVND (reference sequence). The CDR3 runs 13 residues. V lost 3 bases and J 8 bases, leaving 10 bases between the germline ends. The CDR3 reads CASSMGRDEKLFF. The CDR3 coding sequence is TGTGCCAGTAGTATGGGCAGGGACGAAAAACTGTTTTTT.

This clone has only one observation. CDR3 sequence: CASSLNRGLNSPLHF. The CDR3 DNA reads TGTGCCAGCAGCCTGAACAGGGGGCTTAATTCACCCCTCCACTTT. V gene TRBV5-6 combines with J gene TRBJ1-6, with TRBD1 matching over 9 bases. The germline V gene encodes CDR1 SGHDT and CDR2 YYEEEE. V shed 4 bases, J shed 6 bases, and the junction held 5 bases outside the gene matches. The CDR3 is made up of 15 amino acids.

Judged by abundance, this clone is medium-sized. The V and J genes are TRBV5-1 and TRBJ1-2; perhaps TRBD1 as D (6 bases). The CDR3 spans 12 residues. V dropped 2 bases and J dropped 6 bases, with 8 bases sitting between them. The germline V gene encodes CDR1 SGHRS and CDR2 YFSETQ. The CDR3 DNA is TGCGCCAGCAGCTTACACAGGGATGGCTACACCTTC. Amino acids: CASSLHRDGYTF.

This chain's CDR3 is CASSVGGVETQYF. The DNA for the CDR3 is TGTGCCAGCTCCGTAGGGGGCGTAGAGACCCAGTACTTC. The chain couples TRBV18 to TRBJ2-5; the match to TRBD1 covers 7 bases. V was clipped by 6 bases and J by 4 bases; unmatched bases: 5. CDR1 and CDR2 (germline): KGHSH, LQKENI. The CDR3 is 13 residues long.

The chain employs TRBV4-2 and TRBJ1-1; D may be TRBD1 (6 bases). This CDR3 comprises 16 residues. Germline CDR1 is LGHNA and CDR2 is YNFKEQ. Between the trimmed V and J ends, which lost 1 base and 3 bases, there was a span of 15 bases. CDR3 residues: CASSQASGARDTEAFF. The CDR3 nucleotides are TGTGCCAGCAGCCAAGCCTCAGGGGCAAGGGACACTGAAGCTTTCTTT.

CDR3 residues: CASSIRGDTQYF. In nucleotides, the CDR3 is TGTGCCAGTAGTATTAGGGGAGATACGCAGTATTTT. V usage is TRBV19 and J usage is TRBJ2-3; weak D call: TRBD1 (5 bases). CDR1 and CDR2 from the germline V gene are LNHDA and SQIVND (reference sequence). V was trimmed by 3 bases and J by 5 bases, leaving 6 bases between them. This CDR3 is built from 12 residues.

The chain couples TRBV10-3 to TRBJ1-3; 9 nucleotides align to TRBD1. Trimming took 11 bases from V and 0 from J; bases not matched to a gene: 8. This CDR3 has 15 residues. Germline V gene sequence: CDR1 ENHRY, CDR2 SYGVKD. CDR3 sequence (DNA): TGTGCCTCCGGGACAGGGCGACCCTCTGGAAACACCATATATTTT. Translating gives CASGTGRPSGNTIYF.

The chain's CDR3 is CASSQDRALGDTQYF. Here the CDR3 DNA reads TGTGCCAGCAGTCAGGACAGGGCCCTCGGAGATACGCAGTATTTT. V and J are TRBV11-2 and TRBJ2-3; 8 nucleotides agree with TRBD1. CDR3 length: 15 amino acids. V lost 6 bases and J lost 5; bases outside the gene matches: 10. CDR1 is SGHAT and CDR2 is FQNNGV in the germline V gene.

The CDR3 region has the DNA TGCGCCAGCAGCTTGCGGGGGGACACCTACAATGAGCAGTTCTTC. It is translated as CASSLRGDTYNEQFF. The chain recombines TRBV5-1 with TRBJ2-1, with D perhaps TRBD2 (7 bases). Per germline, CDR1 SGHRS and CDR2 YFSETQ. V was pared by 1 base and J by 2 bases, with 10 bases between. The CDR3 runs 15 residues.

This clone occurred once. This chain uses TRBV19 with TRBJ2-5; TRBD1 might be the D (6 bases). The CDR3 spans 13 residues. V gave up 6 bases and J gave up 4 bases, with 12 bases separating them. The germline V gene has CDR1 LNHDA and CDR2 SQIVND (reference sequence). The DNA of the CDR3 is TGTGCCAGTAGCCTAAGAGGGGGAGAGACCCAGTACTTC. Its translation: CASSLRGGETQYF.

The V and J genes are TRBV2 and TRBJ2-3; D may correspond to TRBD1 or TRBD2 (6 bases each). The CDR3 consists of 12 residues. Germline-derived CDR1 and CDR2 are SNHLY and FYNNEI. V lost 11 bases to trimming and J lost 6 bases, with 15 bases between them. CDR3 bases: TGTGCCTCTTCAATAGGGGGGGATACGCAGTATTTT. Protein product: CASSIGGDTQYF.

This chain links TRBV4-3 with TRBJ1-1, with 7 bases matching TRBD1. The CDR3 runs to 15 residues. Germline V gene sequence: CDR1 LGHNA, CDR2 YSLEER. The J segment lost 5 bases and the V segment lost 3 bases, leaving 9 bases of the junction unmatched. DNA for the CDR3: TGCGCCAGCAGCCAGGATACCGCAGGGGGAACTGAAGCTTTCTTT. As protein: CASSQDTAGGTEAFF.